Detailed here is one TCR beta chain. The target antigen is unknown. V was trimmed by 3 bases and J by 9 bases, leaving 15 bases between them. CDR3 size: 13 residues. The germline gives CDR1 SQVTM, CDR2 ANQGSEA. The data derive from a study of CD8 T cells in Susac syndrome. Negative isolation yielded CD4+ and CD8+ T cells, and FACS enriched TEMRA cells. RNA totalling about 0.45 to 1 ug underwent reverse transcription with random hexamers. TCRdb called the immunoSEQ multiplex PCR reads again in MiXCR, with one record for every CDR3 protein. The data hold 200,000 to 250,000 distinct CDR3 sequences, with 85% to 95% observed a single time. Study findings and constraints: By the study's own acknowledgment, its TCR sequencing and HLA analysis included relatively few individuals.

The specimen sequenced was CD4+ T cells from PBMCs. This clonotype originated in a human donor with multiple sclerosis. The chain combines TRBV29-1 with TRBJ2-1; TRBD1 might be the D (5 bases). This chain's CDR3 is CSVDAAGSGEQFF. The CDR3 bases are TGCAGCGTTGATGCCGCAGGGTCAGGTGAGCAGTTCTTC.